This T cell receptor (beta chain) is from a study of blood T cell repertoires in COVID-19. Study-wide context: From the United States, Italy and Spain came samples of acute and convalescent COVID-19. Sources were T cells, B-cell-depleted T cells, or PBMCs; the material itself was cDNA or gDNA.

The CDR3 runs to 13 residues. CDR1 and CDR2 from the germline V gene are MRHNA and SNTAGT. Trimming pared 4 bases from V and 3 bases from J, leaving 8 bases between. A note on this clone: The sample contains more than one DNA sequence encoding this CDR3.

Profiling relied on immunoSEQ multiplex PCR, and the TCRdb table lists in-frame clones only, not all of them. The data show roughly 200,000 clones, 81% seen once. The origin of this receptor is a woman of 80 years or more with acute or convalescent COVID-19. V usage is TRBV6-4 and J usage is TRBJ2-3; a weak D match, TRBD2 (5 bases). Material: peripheral blood. CDR3 region: CASSVGRTDTQYF. CDR3 sequence (DNA): TGTGCCAGCAGTGTAGGGAGAACAGATACGCAGTATTTT.